This TCR beta chain was found in a study of regulatory T cells in long-lasting Graves disease. At the level of the study: To qualify as persistent, Graves' disease required over 5 years of antithyroid drugs with positive TSH receptor antibodies.

Time point indicated: persistent/refractory GD, antithyroid drugs over 5 years with positive TRAb. TCR sequences were obtained from RNA taken from PBMCs. Clinicians diagnosed Graves' disease using American Thyroid Association guidelines. There are 15 residues in the CDR3. V lost 0 bases and J lost 10, with 13 bases in between. Germline V gene data show CDR1 as SEHNR and CDR2 as FQNEAQ (reference sequence). Notes on the study in general: Sample size was small, which may have lowered accuracy. Persistent patients had more shared public clonotypes (approximately 2,700) than new patients (about 900).

Arm-PCR of CDR3 regions and iRepertoire HTBI primers were used to build TCR beta libraries. One entry per CDR3 protein results from TCRdb running MiXCR on the multiplex PCR reads. The sample lists approximately 690,000 distinct CDR3 sequences, 30% seen once, with around 40% in the top ten. This clonotype was found many times. As yet, its antigen is unknown. The TCR originated in a female donor with Graves disease. This chain links TRBV7-9 with TRBJ1-6; D possibly corresponds to TRBD1 (5 bases). The sequencing used peripheral blood mononuclear cells (PBMCs), collected when the disease was refractory, from a patient treated with antithyroid drugs. DNA of the CDR3: TGTGCCAGCAGCTTAGCGACAGAAGGAGGCTCACCCCTCCACTTT. It codes for CASSLATEGGSPLHF.